This paragraph covers one T cell receptor beta chain sequence. Its antigen is still unknown. Stem cell-like memory, regulatory, central memory and naive CD4+ cells were sorted via CD45RO/CCR7/CD25/CD127/CD95/CD27. Expressed TCRB transcripts were sequenced, since all the RNA that had been isolated was reverse transcribed. The data were produced by immunoSEQ multiplex PCR, yet TCRdb's version contains in-frame clones alone and is incomplete. The repertoire consists of 120,000 to 150,000 clones, with about 10% occurring once and the leading ten covering approximately 1.3%. This record comes from a study of beta chain features in type 1 diabetes. Background on the study: Sorted cells examined across all samples numbered 85 million to 130 million.

In germline, CDR1 is MNHEY, CDR2 SVGAGI. V dropped 6 bases and J dropped 12; count of bases not matched to a gene: 10. The CDR3 has 12 residues. Findings and limits, study-wide: For type 1 diabetes patients, VDJ junctions showed fewer insertions and more deletions.

The sequence came from a man aged 18 to 30 in good health. This chain joins TRBV6-5 and TRBJ2-7, with 8 bases identical to TRBD1. Sequenced material: naive CD4+ T cells from blood. CDR3 loop: CASRKLGTGWYF. CDR3 sequence (DNA): TGTGCCAGCAGGAAACTGGGGACAGGATGGTACTTC.